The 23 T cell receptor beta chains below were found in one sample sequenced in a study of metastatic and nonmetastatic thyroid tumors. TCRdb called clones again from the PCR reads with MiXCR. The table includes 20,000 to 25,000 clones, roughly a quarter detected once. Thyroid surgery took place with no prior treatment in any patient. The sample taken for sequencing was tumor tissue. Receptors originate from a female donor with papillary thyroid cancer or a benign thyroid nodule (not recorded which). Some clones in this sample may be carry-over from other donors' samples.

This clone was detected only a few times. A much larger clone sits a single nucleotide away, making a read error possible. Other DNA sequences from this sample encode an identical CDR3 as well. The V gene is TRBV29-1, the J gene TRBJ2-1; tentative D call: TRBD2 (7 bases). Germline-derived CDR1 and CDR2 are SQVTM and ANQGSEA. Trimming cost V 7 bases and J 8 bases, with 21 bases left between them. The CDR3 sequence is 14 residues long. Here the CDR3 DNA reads TGCAGCGCACGACTAGCTGGGGGGGCGGATGAGCAGTTCTTC. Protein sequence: CSARLAGGADEQFF.

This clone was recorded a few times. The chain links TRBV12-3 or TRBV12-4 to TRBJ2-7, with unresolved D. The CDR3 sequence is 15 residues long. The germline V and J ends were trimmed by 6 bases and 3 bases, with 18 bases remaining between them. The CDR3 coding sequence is TGTGCCAGCAGAGAGAGACACACGCACCACTACGAGCAGTACTTC. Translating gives CASRERHTHHYEQYF.

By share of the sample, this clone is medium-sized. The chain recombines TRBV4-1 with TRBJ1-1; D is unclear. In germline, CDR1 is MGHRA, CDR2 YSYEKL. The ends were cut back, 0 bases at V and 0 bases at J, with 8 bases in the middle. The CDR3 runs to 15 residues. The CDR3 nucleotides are TGCGCCAGCAGCCAAGATCCCTCGATGAACACTGAAGCTTTCTTT. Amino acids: CASSQDPSMNTEAFF.

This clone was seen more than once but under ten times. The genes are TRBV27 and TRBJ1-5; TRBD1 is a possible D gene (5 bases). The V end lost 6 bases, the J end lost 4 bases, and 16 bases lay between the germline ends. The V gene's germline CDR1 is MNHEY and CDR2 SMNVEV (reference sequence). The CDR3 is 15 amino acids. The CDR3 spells CASSCPRACNQPQHF. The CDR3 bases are TGTGCCAGCAGCTGTCCCAGGGCTTGTAATCAGCCCCAGCATTTT.

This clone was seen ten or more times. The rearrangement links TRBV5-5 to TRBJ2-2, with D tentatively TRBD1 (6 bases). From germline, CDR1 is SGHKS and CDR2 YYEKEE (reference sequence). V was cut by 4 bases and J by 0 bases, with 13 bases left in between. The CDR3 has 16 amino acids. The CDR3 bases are TGTGCCAGCAGCAGAGGGCAGGGGACGAACACCGGGGAGCTGTTTTTT. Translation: CASSRGQGTNTGELFF.

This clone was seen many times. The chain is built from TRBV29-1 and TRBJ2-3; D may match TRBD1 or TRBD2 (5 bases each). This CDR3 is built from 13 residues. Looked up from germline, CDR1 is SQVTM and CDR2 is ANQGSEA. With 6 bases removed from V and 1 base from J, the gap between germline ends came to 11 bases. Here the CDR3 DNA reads TGCAGCGTCGGGGACGGAGGCACAGATACGCAGTATTTT. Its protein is CSVGDGGTDTQYF.

The CDR3 loop is CSAAGVAGGGEQYF. CDR3 nucleotides: TGCAGTGCTGCGGGGGTAGCGGGAGGGGGCGAGCAGTACTTC. This sequence joins TRBV20-1 and TRBJ2-7; 11 bases are a match to TRBD2. V dropped 5 bases and J dropped 6; count of bases not matched to a gene: 9. Germline V gives CDR1 DFQATT, CDR2 SNEGSKA (reference sequence). This CDR3 is 14 amino acids long.

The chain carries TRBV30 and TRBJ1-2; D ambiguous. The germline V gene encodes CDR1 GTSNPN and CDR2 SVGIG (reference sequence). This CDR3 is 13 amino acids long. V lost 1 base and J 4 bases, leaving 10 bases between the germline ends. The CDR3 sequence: CAWSGEGGYGYTF. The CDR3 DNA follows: TGTGCCTGGAGTGGAGAGGGTGGCTATGGCTACACCTTC.

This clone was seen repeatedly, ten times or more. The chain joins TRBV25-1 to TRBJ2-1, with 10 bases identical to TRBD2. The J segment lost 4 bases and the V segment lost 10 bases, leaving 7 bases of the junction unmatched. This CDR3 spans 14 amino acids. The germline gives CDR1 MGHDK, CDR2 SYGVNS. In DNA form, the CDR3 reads TGTGCCACCTCAGCGGGGGGGATATACAATGAGCAGTTCTTC. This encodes CATSAGGIYNEQFF.

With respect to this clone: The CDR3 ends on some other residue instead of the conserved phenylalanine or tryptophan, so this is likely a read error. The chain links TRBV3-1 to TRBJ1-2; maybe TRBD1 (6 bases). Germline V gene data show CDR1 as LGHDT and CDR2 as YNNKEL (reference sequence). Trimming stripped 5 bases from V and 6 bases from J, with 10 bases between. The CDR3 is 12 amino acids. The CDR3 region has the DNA TGTGCCAGCAGCGACGGGGGCGATGGCTACACCTTA. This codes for CASSDGGDGYTL.

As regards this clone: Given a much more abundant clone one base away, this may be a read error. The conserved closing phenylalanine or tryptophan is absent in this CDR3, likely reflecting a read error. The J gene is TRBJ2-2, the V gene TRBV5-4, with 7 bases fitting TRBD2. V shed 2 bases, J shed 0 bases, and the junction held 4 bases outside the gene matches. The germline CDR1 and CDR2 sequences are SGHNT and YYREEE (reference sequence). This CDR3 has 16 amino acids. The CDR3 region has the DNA TGTGCCAGCAGCTTTCAACGGGGGGCGAACACCGGGGAGCTGTTTCTT. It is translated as CASSFQRGANTGELFL.

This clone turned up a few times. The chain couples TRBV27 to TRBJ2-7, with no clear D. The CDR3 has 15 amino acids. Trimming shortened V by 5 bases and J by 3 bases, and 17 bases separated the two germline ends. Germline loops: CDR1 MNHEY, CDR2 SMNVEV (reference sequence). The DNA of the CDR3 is TGTGCCAGCAGTCCTCCAAAGGTGTCGGGCTACGAGCAGTACTTC. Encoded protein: CASSPPKVSGYEQYF.

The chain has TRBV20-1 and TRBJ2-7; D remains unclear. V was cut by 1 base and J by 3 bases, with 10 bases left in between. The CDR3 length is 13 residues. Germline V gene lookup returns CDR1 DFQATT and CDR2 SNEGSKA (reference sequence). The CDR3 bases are TGCAGTGCTAGAGGAGATCGACTCTACGAGCAGTACTTC. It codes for CSARGDRLYEQYF.

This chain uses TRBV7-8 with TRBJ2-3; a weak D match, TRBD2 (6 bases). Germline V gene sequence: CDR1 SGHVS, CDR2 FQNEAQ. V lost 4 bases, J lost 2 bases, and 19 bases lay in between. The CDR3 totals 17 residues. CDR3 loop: CASSSRGGPSSTDTQYF. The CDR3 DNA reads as TGTGCCAGCAGCTCACGAGGAGGGCCATCGTCCACAGATACGCAGTATTTT.

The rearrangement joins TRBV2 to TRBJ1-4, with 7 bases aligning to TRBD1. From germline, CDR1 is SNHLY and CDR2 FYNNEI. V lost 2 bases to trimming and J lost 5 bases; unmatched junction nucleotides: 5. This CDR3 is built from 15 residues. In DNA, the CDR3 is TGTGCCAGCAGTGAACAGGGGGGGAAGAATGAAAAACTGTTTTTT. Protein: CASSEQGGKNEKLFF.

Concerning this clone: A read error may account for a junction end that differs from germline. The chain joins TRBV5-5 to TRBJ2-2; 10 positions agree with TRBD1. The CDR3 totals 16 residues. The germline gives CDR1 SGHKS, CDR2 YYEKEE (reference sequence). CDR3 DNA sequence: TGTGCCAGCAGCAGCCGGGACAGGGGTTACACCGGGGAGCTGTTTTTC. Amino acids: CASSSRDRGYTGELFF.

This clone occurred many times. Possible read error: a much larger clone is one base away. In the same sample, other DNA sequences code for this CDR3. The CDR3 region is CASQRDSGNGELFF. The CDR3 bases are TGTGCCAGTCAAAGGGACAGTGGGAACGGGGAGCTGTTTTTT. V and J are TRBV27 and TRBJ2-2; TRBD1 agrees at 7 bases. The CDR3 contains 14 residues. V dropped 9 bases and J dropped 7; count of bases not matched to a gene: 11. CDR1 and CDR2 (germline): MNHEY, SMNVEV (reference sequence).

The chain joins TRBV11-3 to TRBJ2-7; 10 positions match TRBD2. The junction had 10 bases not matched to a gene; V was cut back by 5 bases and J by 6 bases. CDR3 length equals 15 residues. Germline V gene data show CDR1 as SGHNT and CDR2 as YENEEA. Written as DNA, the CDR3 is TGTGCCAGCAGCACCCAAGCGGGAGGGCCGGGCGAGCAGTACTTC. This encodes CASSTQAGGPGEQYF.

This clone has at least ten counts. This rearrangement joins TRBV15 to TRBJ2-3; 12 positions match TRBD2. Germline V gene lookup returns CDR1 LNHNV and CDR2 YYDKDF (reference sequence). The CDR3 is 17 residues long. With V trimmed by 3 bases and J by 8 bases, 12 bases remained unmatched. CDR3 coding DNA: TGTGCCACCAGCAGTTCAGGGACTAGCGGGTTAGGGGCTACGCAGTATTTT. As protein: CATSSSGTSGLGATQYF.

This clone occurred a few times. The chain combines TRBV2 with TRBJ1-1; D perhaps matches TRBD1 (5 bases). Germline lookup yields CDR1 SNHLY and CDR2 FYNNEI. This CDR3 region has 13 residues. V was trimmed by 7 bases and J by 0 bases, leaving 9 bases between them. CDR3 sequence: CASNRGLNTEAFF. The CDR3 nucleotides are TGTGCCAGCAACCGGGGACTGAACACTGAAGCTTTCTTT.

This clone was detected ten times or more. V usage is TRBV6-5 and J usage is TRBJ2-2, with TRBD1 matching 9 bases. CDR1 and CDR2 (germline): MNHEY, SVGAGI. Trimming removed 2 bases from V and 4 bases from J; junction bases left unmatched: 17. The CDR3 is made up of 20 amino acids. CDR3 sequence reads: CASSYIWQHRDRVTTGELFF. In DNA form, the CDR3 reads TGTGCCAGCAGTTACATTTGGCAACACCGGGACAGGGTTACCACCGGGGAGCTGTTTTTT.

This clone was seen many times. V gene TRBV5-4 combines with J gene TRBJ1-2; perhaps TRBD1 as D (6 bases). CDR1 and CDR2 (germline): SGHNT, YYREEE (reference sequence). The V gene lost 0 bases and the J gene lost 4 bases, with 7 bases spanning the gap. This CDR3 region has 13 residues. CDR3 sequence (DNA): TGTGCCAGCAGCTTGGGGGGGGCCTATGGCTACACCTTC. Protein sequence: CASSLGGAYGYTF.

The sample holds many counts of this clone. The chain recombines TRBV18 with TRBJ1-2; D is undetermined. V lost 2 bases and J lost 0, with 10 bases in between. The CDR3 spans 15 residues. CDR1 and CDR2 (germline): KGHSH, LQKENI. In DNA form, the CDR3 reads TGTGCCAGCTCACCAACGGCAGGCTCTAACTATGGCTACACCTTC. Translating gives CASSPTAGSNYGYTF. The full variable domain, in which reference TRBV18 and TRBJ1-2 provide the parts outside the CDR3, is NAGVMQNPRHLVRRRGQEARLRCSPMKGHSHVYWYRQLPEEGLKFMVYLQKENIIDESGMPKERFSAEFPKEGPSILRIQQVVRGDSAAYFCASSPTAGSNYGYTFGSGTRLTVV.